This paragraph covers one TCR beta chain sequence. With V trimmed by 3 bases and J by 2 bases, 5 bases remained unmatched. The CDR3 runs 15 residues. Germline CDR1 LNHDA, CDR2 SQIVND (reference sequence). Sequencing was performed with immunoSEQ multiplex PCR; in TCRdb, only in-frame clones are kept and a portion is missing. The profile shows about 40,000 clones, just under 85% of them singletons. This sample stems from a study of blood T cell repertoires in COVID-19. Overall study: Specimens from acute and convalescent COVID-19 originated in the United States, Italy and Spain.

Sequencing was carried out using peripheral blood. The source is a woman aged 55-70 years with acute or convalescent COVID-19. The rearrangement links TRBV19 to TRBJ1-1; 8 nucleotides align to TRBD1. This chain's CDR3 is CASSIPGGINTEAFF. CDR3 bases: TGTGCCAGTAGTATCCCAGGGGGCATCAACACTGAAGCTTTCTTT.